A selection of T cell receptor beta chains follows, all from one sample in a study of blood T cell repertoires in COVID-19. Assay: immunoSEQ multiplex PCR; the TCRdb copy retains only in-frame clones and omits some. The sample holds approximately 400,000 clones, roughly 90% seen once. Source material: peripheral blood. Source of these receptors: a man aged 35 to 55 with acute or convalescent COVID-19. The CDR3 runs from the conserved cysteine through the conserved F or W. D genes are given only for firm matches. A row's size may be missing; if present it is once, few, many or a size class.

size: NA
V: TRBV9
J: TRBJ2-7
D: TRBD2
length: 14
DNA: TGTGCCAGCAGCGTAGGTAGCGGGGATTACGAGCAGTACTTC
CDR3: CASSVGSGDYEQYF

size: NA
V: TRBV7-6
J: TRBJ2-1
D: TRBD2
length: 19
DNA: TGTGCCAGCAGCTCCCTAAGCGGGGGCCTACTAAGCTCCTACAATGAGCAGTTCTTC
CDR3: CASSSLSGGLLSSYNEQFF

size: NA
V: TRBV7-2
J: TRBJ2-3
D: TRBD2
length: 15
DNA: TGTGCCAGCAGCCTCCTTCGGGAGGGGGCAGATACGCAGTATTTT
CDR3: CASSLLREGADTQYF

size: NA
V: TRBV14
J: TRBJ1-6
D: NA
length: 16
DNA: TGTGCCAGCAGCCAAGAGGAGGGACTGGGGTATTCACCCCTCCACTTT
CDR3: CASSQEEGLGYSPLHF

size: NA
V: TRBV11-2
J: TRBJ2-2
D: NA
length: 15
DNA: TGTGCCAGCAGCTCTCCGCGGGGGAACACCGGGGAGCTGTTTTTT
CDR3: CASSSPRGNTGELFF

size: NA
V: TRBV19
J: TRBJ2-3
D: TRBD1
length: 15
DNA: TGTGCCAGTAGTACGGGACAGGGACGCACAGATACGCAGTATTTT
CDR3: CASSTGQGRTDTQYF

size: NA
V: TRBV28
J: TRBJ2-3
D: NA
length: 13
DNA: TGTGCCAGCAGACGGACCGGAGGAGATACGCAGTATTTT
CDR3: CASRRTGGDTQYF

size: NA
V: TRBV15
J: TRBJ2-3
D: NA
length: 15
DNA: TGTGCCACCAAGCATCCGGCGGGGAACACAGATACGCAGTATTTT
CDR3: CATKHPAGNTDTQYF

size: NA
V: TRBV19
J: TRBJ1-4
D: TRBD1
length: 14
DNA: TGTGCCAGTAGCCAGGACAGGGGTGATGAAAAACTGTTTTTT
CDR3: CASSQDRGDEKLFF

size: NA
V: TRBV6-1
J: TRBJ1-6
D: NA
length: 14
DNA: TGTGCCAGCAGTGAGGGTAGGGAGAATTCACCCCTCCACTTT
CDR3: CASSEGRENSPLHF

size: NA
V: TRBV28
J: TRBJ1-2
D: TRBD1
length: 13
DNA: TGTGCCATTTACAGGGGCTCCCCCTATGGCTACACCTTC
CDR3: CAIYRGSPYGYTF

size: NA
V: TRBV7-9
J: TRBJ1-6
D: TRBD1
length: 15
DNA: TGTGCCAGCAGCTTAACCAACAGGGGAAATTCACCCCTCCACTTT
CDR3: CASSLTNRGNSPLHF

size: NA
V: TRBV3-1/TRBV3-2
J: TRBJ2-1
D: TRBD2
length: 15
DNA: TGTGCCAGCAGCCAAGGACTAGCGGCCTACAATGAGCAGTTCTTC
CDR3: CASSQGLAAYNEQFF

size: NA
V: TRBV5-1
J: TRBJ1-1
D: NA
length: 16
DNA: TGCGCCAGCAGCTTGGGATCGACAGGTTCGGGGATTGAAGCTTTCTTT
CDR3: CASSLGSTGSGIEAFF

size: NA
V: TRBV6-6
J: TRBJ2-5
D: NA
length: 12
DNA: TGTGCCACCGCCGGGGGACAAGAGACCCAGTACTTC
CDR3: CATAGGQETQYF

size: NA
V: TRBV11-3
J: TRBJ1-1
D: TRBD1
length: 14
DNA: TGTGCCAGCATCAAGGGACAGGGTGGCACTGAAGCTTTCTTT
CDR3: CASIKGQGGTEAFF

size: NA
V: TRBV2
J: TRBJ1-1
D: TRBD1
length: 14
DNA: TGTGCCAGCAGTCGTGGACAGGGGAAAACTGAAGCTTTCTTT
CDR3: CASSRGQGKTEAFF

size: once
V: TRBV5-1
J: TRBJ2-7
D: TRBD1
length: 15
DNA: TGCGCCAGCAGCTTTCGGGGCAGGGGGTCCGACGAGCAGTACTTC
CDR3: CASSFRGRGSDEQYF

size: NA
V: TRBV15
J: TRBJ2-1
D: NA
length: 16
DNA: TGTGCCACCAGCAGAGATAGTTCGGGAGTCGCCAATGAGCAGTTCTTC
CDR3: CATSRDSSGVANEQFF

size: NA
V: TRBV27
J: TRBJ1-5
D: NA
length: 13
DNA: TGTGCCAGCAGTTGGGACATAAATCAGCCCCAGCATTTT
CDR3: CASSWDINQPQHF

size: NA
V: TRBV4-1
J: TRBJ1-4
D: NA
length: 13
DNA: TGCGCCAGCAGCCAAGAGTTAAAGGACAGATCGTTTTTT
CDR3: CASSQELKDRSFF

size: NA
V: TRBV3-1/TRBV3-2
J: TRBJ1-1
D: NA
length: 16
DNA: TGTGCCAGCAGCCAAGATTGGGGGGTCACGAACACTGAAGCTTTCTTT
CDR3: CASSQDWGVTNTEAFF

size: NA
V: TRBV7-2
J: TRBJ1-3
D: NA
length: 14
DNA: TGTGCCAGCAGCGCCAACAGGGCTGGAAACACCATATATTTT
CDR3: CASSANRAGNTIYF

size: NA
V: TRBV16
J: TRBJ1-2
D: TRBD1
length: 16
DNA: TGTGCCAGCAGCCAATCTACCTTGACAGGGGGCGAAGGCTACACCTTC
CDR3: CASSQSTLTGGEGYTF

size: NA
V: TRBV11-3
J: TRBJ1-1
D: TRBD1
length: 16
DNA: TGTGCCAGCAGCTTGGGGACAGGGGGAGGTAGCACTGAAGCTTTCTTT
CDR3: CASSLGTGGGSTEAFF

size: NA
V: TRBV6-1
J: TRBJ1-2
D: NA
length: 15
DNA: TGTGCCAGCAGTTCACTAGTCGGACAGAACTATGGCTACACCTTC
CDR3: CASSSLVGQNYGYTF

size: NA
V: TRBV6-5
J: TRBJ1-1
D: NA
length: 14
DNA: TGTGCCAGCAGTTACAGGACAGTGAACACTGAAGCTTTCTTT
CDR3: CASSYRTVNTEAFF

size: few
V: TRBV6-4
J: TRBJ2-3
D: TRBD2
length: 15
DNA: TGTGCCAGCAGTTTTAGCGGGTCTTTTGGTGATACGCAGTATTTT
CDR3: CASSFSGSFGDTQYF

size: NA
V: TRBV6-5
J: TRBJ1-2
D: NA
length: 14
DNA: TGTGCCAGCAGTTACGCGGGACGGGACTATGGCTACACCTTC
CDR3: CASSYAGRDYGYTF

size: NA
V: TRBV28
J: TRBJ2-5
D: NA
length: 13
DNA: TGTGCCAGCAGCATAGAGGAGACCCCGTTGCAGTACTTC
CDR3: CASSIEETPLQYF

size: NA
V: TRBV18
J: TRBJ2-7
D: TRBD1
length: 15
DNA: TGTGCCAGCTCACAGGGGACAGGGAATACCTACGAGCAGTACTTC
CDR3: CASSQGTGNTYEQYF

size: NA
V: TRBV29-1
J: TRBJ2-2
D: TRBD1
length: 13
DNA: TGCAGCGTTGAAAAACAGGGGACCGGGGAGCTGTTTTTT
CDR3: CSVEKQGTGELFF

size: few
V: TRBV11-2
J: TRBJ1-6
D: NA
length: 16
DNA: TGTGCCAGCAGCCTATGGGGCAGGGCGGCGAATTCACCCCTCCACTTT
CDR3: CASSLWGRAANSPLHF